What follows are 30 T cell receptor beta chains derived from one specimen sequenced in a study of shared clonotypes between healthy human individuals. TCRdb's copy holds only in-frame clones and misses some; the assay was immunoSEQ multiplex PCR. The data show 2 million to 2.5 million clones, approximately 94% seen once. Input material: naive CD4+ T cells sorted from blood. As to subset: CD45RA+ positively selected. The receptors stem from a man between 18 and 35 years old in good health.

V usage is TRBV18 and J usage is TRBJ2-5; 10 bases are a match to TRBD2. The CDR3 consists of 16 residues. Per germline, CDR1 KGHSH and CDR2 LQKENI. Germline trimming cut 3 bases from V and 5 bases from J; bases unmatched to any gene: 9. CDR3 DNA: TGTGCCAGCTCACCGACCGGGACTAGCGAGCGGGAGACCCAGTACTTC. Protein: CASSPTGTSERETQYF.

V is TRBV7-9 and J is TRBJ2-3; a weak D match, TRBD1 (6 bases). V lost 4 bases and J 2 bases, leaving 13 bases between the germline ends. CDR3 size: 15 residues. Germline values: CDR1 SEHNR, CDR2 FQNEAQ (reference sequence). CDR3: CASSSFDRITDTQYF. The CDR3 DNA is TGTGCCAGCAGCTCCTTCGACAGGATCACAGATACGCAGTATTTT. Full variable domain (remainder filled in from reference TRBV7-9 and TRBJ2-3): DTGVSQNPRHKITKRGQNVTFRCDPISEHNRLYWYRQTLGQGPEFLTYFQNEAQLEKSRLLSDRFSAERPKGSFSTLEIQRTEQGDSAMYLCASSSFDRITDTQYFGPGTRLTVL.

Here the CDR3 reads CASSTIPPPERQSSYEQYF. CDR3 sequence (DNA): TGTGCCAGCAGTACCATACCACCCCCAGAGAGACAGAGCTCCTACGAGCAGTACTTC. The chain joins TRBV21-1 to TRBJ2-7; TRBD1, as called in the table, went unchecked against the DNA. TRBV21-1 is classified as a pseudogene. This CDR3 has 19 residues.

This chain connects TRBV5-1 to TRBJ1-6; 9 positions match TRBD1. The J segment lost 10 bases and the V segment lost 6 bases, leaving 14 bases of the junction unmatched. The germline V gene has CDR1 SGHRS and CDR2 YFSETQ. The CDR3 length is 16 residues. The CDR3 bases are TGCGCCAGCACCCCCGGGGACAGGGCAACGGTATCACCCCTCCACTTT. This gives the protein CASTPGDRATVSPLHF. Full variable domain (missing parts from reference TRBV5-1 and TRBJ1-6): KAGVTQTPRYLIKTRGQQVTLSCSPISGHRSVSWYQQTPGQGLQFLFEYFSETQRNKGNFPGRFSGRQFSNSRSEMNVSTLELGDSALYLCASTPGDRATVSPLHFGNGTRLTVT.

This clone was observed once. The CDR3: CASSYGGTSTDTQYF. CDR3 bases: TGCGCCAGCAGCTACGGGGGGACTAGCACAGATACGCAGTATTTT. The chain is built from TRBV5-1 and TRBJ2-3; 7 nucleotides line up with TRBD2. Germline CDR1 reads SGHRS; CDR2 reads YFSETQ. This CDR3 contains 15 residues. V lost 3 bases and J lost 0; bases outside the gene matches: 4.

The chain couples TRBV7-8 to TRBJ2-2; a possible D gene is TRBD1 (6 bases). Germline V gives CDR1 SGHVS, CDR2 FQNEAQ. Trimming removed 5 bases at V and 1 base at J, with 8 bases between. The CDR3 runs to 14 residues. The CDR3 spells CASSKGGNTGELFF. In nucleotides, the CDR3 is TGTGCCAGCAGCAAAGGGGGGAACACCGGGGAGCTGTTTTTT.

The V call is TRBV28, the J call TRBJ2-5; TRBD2 is a possible D gene (5 bases). CDR3 length: 14 residues. The ends were cut back, 8 bases at V and 0 bases at J, with 13 bases in the middle. Germline CDR1 is MDHEN and CDR2 is SYDVKM. CDR3 protein: CASDGVGNQETQYF. Here the CDR3 DNA reads TGTGCCAGCGACGGGGTTGGGAACCAAGAGACCCAGTACTTC.

The V and J genes are TRBV28 and TRBJ1-6; perhaps TRBD1 as D (6 bases). Germline CDR1 is MDHEN and CDR2 is SYDVKM. The CDR3 has 14 residues. Trimming left V 4 bases short and J 7 bases short, with 11 bases between. CDR3 sequence (DNA): TGTGCCAGCAGTTCCGGGACAAAAAATTCACCCCTCCACTTT. The encoded protein is CASSSGTKNSPLHF.

The V and J genes are TRBV30 and TRBJ2-3; a possible D gene is TRBD2 (7 bases). Germline CDR1 GTSNPN, CDR2 SVGIG (reference sequence). This CDR3 is 14 amino acids long. V lost 2 bases and J 2 bases, leaving 11 bases between the germline ends. CDR3 residues: CAWSRGGATDTQYF. CDR3 bases: TGTGCCTGGAGTAGAGGGGGGGCCACAGATACGCAGTATTTT.

The rearrangement links TRBV5-4 to TRBJ1-2; possibly TRBD1 for D (5 bases). The germline CDR1 and CDR2 sequences are SGHNT and YYREEE (reference sequence). The CDR3 sequence is 14 residues long. Trimming left V 2 bases short and J 3 bases short, with 11 bases between. The CDR3 DNA sequence: TGTGCCAGCAGCTTTTTGACAGTTGACTATGGCTACACCTTC. Translating gives CASSFLTVDYGYTF.

The chain carries TRBV6-1 and TRBJ2-7; no definite D call. Per the germline V gene, CDR1 is MNHNS and CDR2 is SASEGT. V lost 7 bases to trimming and J lost 3 bases, with 10 bases between them. The CDR3 runs 12 residues. The CDR3 protein is CASNRLGYEQYF. DNA for the CDR3: TGTGCCAGCAACCGACTGGGCTACGAGCAGTACTTC.

The chain recombines TRBV18 with TRBJ1-2; 8 bases line up with TRBD1. CDR1 is KGHSH, CDR2 LQKENI, per germline. CDR3 length: 16 residues. With V trimmed by 1 base and J by 2 bases, 6 bases remained unmatched. CDR3 residues: CASSPRGTGLNYGYTF. The DNA of the CDR3 is TGTGCCAGCTCACCACGAGGGACAGGTTTAAACTATGGCTACACCTTC.

This chain uses TRBV30 with TRBJ1-5; perhaps TRBD1 as D (5 bases). The germline V gene has CDR1 GTSNPN and CDR2 SVGIG (reference sequence). Deletions cut 0 bases from V and 5 bases from J, with 8 bases between. The CDR3 contains 13 residues. CDR3 coding DNA: TGTGCCTGGAGTGTACAGGCCGATCAGCCCCAGCATTTT. This encodes CAWSVQADQPQHF.

The chain joins TRBV6-1 to TRBJ2-5, with TRBD1 matching 9 bases. Trimming took 7 bases from V and 4 from J; bases not matched to a gene: 7. The CDR3 consists of 14 residues. CDR1 MNHNS and CDR2 SASEGT come from the germline V gene. The CDR3 bases are TGTGCCAGCACCAACCGGGACAGGGCAGAGACCCAGTACTTC. Amino acids: CASTNRDRAETQYF.

DNA of the CDR3: TGTGCCAGCAGTTCTCGGGGGGACACAGATTCCTACGAGCAGTACTTC. Residues: CASSSRGDTDSYEQYF. The chain uses TRBV28 and TRBJ2-7; a weak D match, TRBD2 (7 bases). Germline-derived CDR1 and CDR2 are MDHEN and SYDVKM. The CDR3 runs 16 residues. Between the trimmed V and J ends, which lost 4 bases and 1 base, there was a span of 17 bases.

A remark on this clone: Other nucleotide sequences from this sample produce the same CDR3. V and J are TRBV6-1 and TRBJ1-6; TRBD1 matches 7 bases. The J segment lost 4 bases and the V segment lost 2 bases, leaving 2 bases of the junction unmatched. Germline V gives CDR1 MNHNS, CDR2 SASEGT. CDR3 size: 15 residues. The CDR3 DNA sequence: TGTGCCAGCAGTGAACGGGACAGTTATAATTCACCCCTCCACTTT. It yields the protein CASSERDSYNSPLHF.

This sequence joins TRBV7-9 and TRBJ2-3; D is undetermined. Germline CDR1 is SEHNR and CDR2 is FQNEAQ (reference sequence). V was shortened by 5 bases and J by 2 bases, with 5 bases between the two germline ends. CDR3 length equals 12 residues. CDR3 protein: CASSHNTDTQYF. The CDR3 coding sequence is TGTGCCAGCAGCCACAACACAGATACGCAGTATTTT.

The CDR3 sequence: CATLSGSPGGEQFF. Here the CDR3 DNA reads TGCGCCACCCTCAGCGGGAGCCCGGGGGGTGAGCAGTTCTTC. The genes are TRBV10-1 and TRBJ2-1, with 8 bases identical to TRBD2. The V gene end was trimmed by 10 bases and the J gene end by 9 bases; junction bases not matched to a gene: 14. The CDR3 contains 14 residues. Germline-derived CDR1 and CDR2 are WNHNN and SYGVQD (reference sequence).

CDR3 amino acids: CASNEAMGTEAFF. CDR3 bases: TGCGCCAGCAACGAAGCTATGGGCACTGAAGCTTTCTTT. The chain joins TRBV5-1 to TRBJ1-1; unclear D gene. The CDR3 covers 13 residues. V was pared by 6 bases and J by 4 bases, with 13 bases between. Germline values: CDR1 SGHRS, CDR2 YFSETQ.

The chain links TRBV5-4 to TRBJ1-5; D remains unclear. Trimming took 2 bases from V and 4 from J, leaving 4 bases between them. Germline-derived CDR1 and CDR2 are SGHNT and YYREEE (reference sequence). The CDR3 length is 12 residues. In nucleotides, the CDR3 is TGTGCCAGCAGCTTCGAAAATCAGCCCCAGCATTTT. It codes for CASSFENQPQHF.

The chain uses TRBV10-1 and TRBJ2-1; D assignment may be TRBD1 or TRBD2 (5 bases each). V was cut by 2 bases and J by 11 bases, with 10 bases left in between. CDR3 length: 12 residues. Per the germline V gene, CDR1 is WNHNN and CDR2 is SYGVQD (reference sequence). Here the CDR3 reads CASSEPGTQQFF. The CDR3 bases are TGCGCCAGCAGTGAGCCCGGGACGCAGCAGTTCTTC.

The table lists this clone with a count of one. Other DNA sequences within the sample encode an identical CDR3. The rearrangement uses TRBV10-2 and TRBJ1-6; 8 bases map to TRBD1. Trimming cost V 6 bases and J 7 bases; bases outside gene matches: 2. The CDR3 runs to 13 residues. CDR1 WSHSY and CDR2 SAAADI come from the germline V gene. In nucleotides, the CDR3 is TGCGCCAGCAGGGACAGGGTGAATTCACCCCTCCACTTT. Translated, it gives CASRDRVNSPLHF.

The rearrangement joins TRBV4-1 to TRBJ1-1; D is undetermined. Germline CDR1 and CDR2: MGHRA and YSYEKL. The CDR3 runs 15 residues. V gave up 4 bases and J gave up 0 bases, with 12 bases separating them. CDR3 loop: CASSRTGSMNTEAFF. The CDR3 bases are TGCGCCAGCAGCCGTACCGGTTCCATGAACACTGAAGCTTTCTTT.

V and J are TRBV9 and TRBJ2-7; perhaps D is TRBD1 or TRBD2 (6 bases each). The CDR3 runs to 14 residues. Trimming shortened V by 0 bases and J by 7 bases, and 14 bases separated the two germline ends. Germline lookup yields CDR1 SGDLS and CDR2 YYNGEE. CDR3 region: CASSVGPGAREQYF. CDR3 DNA: TGTGCCAGCAGCGTAGGACCGGGGGCAAGGGAGCAGTACTTC. Supplemented by reference TRBV9 and TRBJ2-7, the full variable domain reads DSGVTQTPKHLITATGQRVTLRCSPRSGDLSVYWYQQSLDQGLQFLIQYYNGEERAKGNILERFSAQQFPDLHSELNLSSLELGDSALYFCASSVGPGAREQYFGPGTRLTVT.

The chain combines TRBV4-1 with TRBJ1-2; 9 bases are shared with TRBD1. The CDR3 consists of 17 residues. Germline assignment: CDR1 MGHRA and CDR2 YSYEKL. V lost 2 bases to trimming and J lost 4 bases; unmatched junction nucleotides: 11. The CDR3 sequence: CASSQSQTGTGIYGYTF. CDR3 nucleotide sequence: TGCGCCAGCAGCCAATCGCAAACCGGGACAGGGATCTATGGCTACACCTTC.

The chain recombines TRBV5-8 with TRBJ2-7; 11 positions match TRBD2. V trimming: 5 bases; J trimming: 6 bases; junction bases outside the gene matches: 10. The germline CDR1 and CDR2 sequences are SGHTS and YDEGEE. This CDR3 is built from 15 residues. CDR3 residues: CASRSLLAGDFEQYF. CDR3 DNA sequence: TGTGCCAGCAGATCGCTACTAGCGGGGGACTTCGAGCAGTACTTC.

The V and J genes are TRBV5-6 and TRBJ2-2, with 9 bases that match TRBD1. CDR1 is SGHDT and CDR2 is YYEEEE in the germline V gene. V lost 8 bases to trimming and J lost 3 bases; unmatched junction nucleotides: 5. This CDR3 spans 14 amino acids. The CDR3 DNA is TGTGCCAGTACAGGGGGCGTTTACACCGGGGAGCTGTTTTTT. It codes for CASTGGVYTGELFF.

This clone has just one count. The chain is built from TRBV30 and TRBJ1-6, with a possible D match to TRBD1 (5 bases). The germline V gene has CDR1 GTSNPN and CDR2 SVGIG (reference sequence). V lost 7 bases, J lost 7 bases, and 14 bases lay in between. The CDR3 contains 13 residues. This CDR3 is CAYRQKLNSPLHF. The CDR3, as DNA: TGTGCCTATAGACAGAAATTGAATTCACCCCTCCACTTT.

The gene calls are TRBV30 and TRBJ1-1; TRBD1 is a possible D gene (5 bases). This CDR3 contains 13 residues. CDR1 and CDR2 (germline): GTSNPN, SVGIG (reference sequence). The V gene lost 3 bases and the J gene lost 0 bases, with 8 bases spanning the gap. For the CDR3, the DNA is TGTGCCTGGAGGATGACAGTGAACACTGAAGCTTTCTTT. It specifies CAWRMTVNTEAFF.

This chain links TRBV20-1 with TRBJ1-1, with D perhaps matching TRBD1 (5 bases). The CDR3 runs to 11 residues. Trimming took off 3 bases at V and 7 bases at J, with 9 bases between the two ends. Per germline, CDR1 DFQATT and CDR2 SNEGSKA (reference sequence). CDR3 in DNA: TGCAGTGCTAGCCGACAGCTTGAAGCTTTCTTT. This gives the protein CSASRQLEAFF.